Presented here are 27 T cell receptor beta chains from one specimen sequenced in a study of blood T cell repertoires in COVID-19. The table came from immunoSEQ multiplex PCR; TCRdb's copy has only in-frame clones and leaves some out. In the table there are under 150,000 clones, 70% to 90% of which are singletons. Specimen: peripheral blood. The receptors derive from a human donor in a cohort sampled during active COVID-19.

J is TRBJ2-2 and V is TRBV5-6; 11 bases agree with TRBD1. CDR1 and CDR2 (germline): SGHDT, YYEEEE. The CDR3 runs to 16 residues. V gave up 3 bases and J gave up 8 bases; unmatched junction bases: 9. CDR3 DNA: TGTGCCAGCAGCTCCGGGGACAGGGGGTTAAGTGGGGAGCTGTTTTTT. This sequence encodes CASSSGDRGLSGELFF.

This clone appeared once. The chain couples TRBV7-2 to TRBJ2-5, with TRBD1 matching over 8 bases. J gave up 5 bases and V 3 bases, and 2 bases lay outside the gene matches. CDR1 is SGHTA and CDR2 is FQGNSA in the germline V gene. The CDR3 runs 13 residues. CDR3: CASSFRGRETQYF. The CDR3 region has the DNA TGTGCCAGCAGCTTCAGGGGGCGGGAGACCCAGTACTTC.

The V call is TRBV30, the J call TRBJ2-7, with 8 bases lining up with TRBD1. Germline V gene sequence: CDR1 GTSNPN, CDR2 SVGIG (reference sequence). V was pared by 0 bases and J by 5 bases, with 3 bases of the junction left unmatched. The CDR3 is made up of 13 amino acids. CDR3: CAWSVRTGHEQYF. In DNA, the CDR3 is TGTGCCTGGAGTGTAAGGACAGGGCACGAGCAGTACTTC.

The rearrangement uses TRBV2 and TRBJ2-1; D is perhaps TRBD2 (5 bases). From germline, CDR1 is SNHLY and CDR2 FYNNEI. V was shortened by 6 bases and J by 10 bases, with 13 bases between the two germline ends. CDR3 size: 12 residues. The CDR3 DNA is TGTGCCAGCAGCGACTTAGCGATCGAGCAGTTCTTC. This gives the protein CASSDLAIEQFF.

The count of this clone is one. The genes are TRBV6-4 and TRBJ2-1, with 8 bases that match TRBD1. This CDR3 has 14 amino acids. With 3 bases clipped from V and 3 bases from J, the junction kept 1 base outside the gene matches. The germline V gene encodes CDR1 MRHNA and CDR2 SNTAGT. This chain's CDR3 is CASSEQGGYNEQFF. CDR3 nucleotides: TGTGCCAGCAGTGAACAGGGGGGCTACAATGAGCAGTTCTTC.

The rearrangement links TRBV5-1 to TRBJ2-1; TRBD2 matches 10 bases. This CDR3 spans 18 amino acids. Per the germline V gene, CDR1 is SGHRS and CDR2 is YFSETQ. With 1 base clipped from V and 0 bases from J, the junction kept 7 bases outside the gene matches. The DNA for the CDR3 is TGCGCCAGCAGCTTGTGGCATAGCGGGGGGTCCTCCTACAATGAGCAGTTCTTC. Protein sequence: CASSLWHSGGSSYNEQFF.

This chain connects TRBV15 to TRBJ1-2; 8 nucleotides line up with TRBD1. This CDR3 spans 16 amino acids. The germline V gene has CDR1 LNHNV and CDR2 YYDKDF (reference sequence). Unmatched junction bases numbered 7, after V lost 2 bases and J lost 2 bases. In DNA form, the CDR3 reads TGTGCCACCAGCAGATCCCGGGACAGGTTAAACTATGGCTACACCTTC. This gives the protein CATSRSRDRLNYGYTF.

A single count supports this clone. The chain is built from TRBV3-1 (or the pseudogene TRBV3-2) and TRBJ2-5; perhaps TRBD2 as D (6 bases). Germline CDR1 LGHDT, CDR2 YNNKEL (reference sequence). The CDR3 sequence is 17 residues long. Trimming removed 2 bases from V and 5 bases from J, with 21 bases in between. CDR3 in DNA: TGTGCCAGCAGCCAAACGGGAAGTTGGGGGACTCTGGAGACCCAGTACTTC. This translates into CASSQTGSWGTLETQYF.

The chain combines TRBV6-6 with TRBJ1-4; 9 positions match TRBD1. J gave up 5 bases and V 1 base, and 2 bases lay outside the gene matches. The CDR3 covers 15 residues. Germline V CDR1 and CDR2: MNHNY, SVGAGI (reference sequence). Here the CDR3 reads CASSYLGQGNEKLFF. The CDR3 nucleotides are TGTGCCAGCAGTTACTTAGGACAGGGGAATGAAAAACTGTTTTTT.

The CDR3 reads CASSQEKATSYNEQFF. The CDR3 DNA is TGTGCCAGCAGCCAAGAGAAAGCGACCTCCTACAATGAGCAGTTCTTC. The gene calls are TRBV4-2 and TRBJ2-1; no clear D gene. This CDR3 is built from 16 residues. V lost 0 bases, J lost 0 bases, and 9 bases lay in between. Germline values: CDR1 LGHNA, CDR2 YNFKEQ.

This clone is a singleton in its sample. As DNA, the CDR3 is TGTGCCAGCAGCCTCTCGGCTAGCGGGAGAACAGATACGCAGTATTTT. As protein: CASSLSASGRTDTQYF. The chain joins TRBV5-6 to TRBJ2-3; 10 bases line up with TRBD2. Trimming cost V 4 bases and J 3 bases; bases outside gene matches: 8. The CDR3 covers 16 residues. CDR1 is SGHDT and CDR2 is YYEEEE in the germline V gene.

The V gene is TRBV10-3, the J gene TRBJ1-1; weak D call: TRBD1 (5 bases). The CDR3 runs 15 residues. The V and J ends lost 2 bases and 4 bases respectively, with 14 bases between them. CDR1 is ENHRY, CDR2 SYGVKD, per germline. The CDR3 loop is CAISEGGAGGTEAFF. In DNA form, the CDR3 reads TGTGCCATCAGTGAGGGAGGGGCTGGGGGCACTGAAGCTTTCTTT.

This rearrangement joins TRBV7-9 to TRBJ1-3, with 9 bases that match TRBD1. This CDR3 spans 18 amino acids. V trimming: 5 bases; J trimming: 0 bases; junction bases outside the gene matches: 11. The germline CDR1 and CDR2 sequences are SEHNR and FQNEAQ (reference sequence). The CDR3 sequence: CASSPPIGQGFSGNTIYF. The DNA of the CDR3 is TGTGCCAGCAGCCCCCCGATTGGACAGGGGTTCTCTGGAAACACCATATATTTT.

The V call is TRBV28, the J call TRBJ2-1; 9 bases fit TRBD2. Germline V gives CDR1 MDHEN, CDR2 SYDVKM. This CDR3 is built from 15 residues. Trimming took 6 bases from V and 4 from J; bases not matched to a gene: 7. In nucleotides, the CDR3 is TGTGCCAGCAGGTTAGCGGGAGATCTTTACAATGAGCAGTTCTTC. Its translation is CASRLAGDLYNEQFF.

J is TRBJ2-1 and V is TRBV6-2 or TRBV6-3; 9 bases map to TRBD1. The CDR3 has 15 residues. V dropped 4 bases and J dropped 8; count of bases not matched to a gene: 9. Germline CDR1 is MNHEY and CDR2 is SVGEGT. CDR3 region: CASSWLDRGEYEQFF. Written as DNA, the CDR3 is TGTGCCAGCAGTTGGTTGGACAGGGGTGAATATGAGCAGTTCTTC.

The rearrangement joins TRBV28 to TRBJ1-4, with D possibly matching TRBD1 (5 bases). Between the trimmed V and J ends, which lost 5 bases and 11 bases, there was a span of 21 bases. Germline V gene lookup returns CDR1 MDHEN and CDR2 SYDVKM. The CDR3 consists of 15 residues. CDR3 amino acids: CASSVGGSTKMKLFF. CDR3 sequence (DNA): TGTGCCAGCAGTGTGGGGGGTTCGACGAAAATGAAACTGTTTTTT.

CDR3 amino acids: CAISEGVGLYGYTF. CDR3 nucleotides: TGTGCCATCAGTGAGGGAGTAGGACTCTACGGCTACACCTTC. V usage is TRBV10-3 and J usage is TRBJ1-2; D is undetermined. The length of the CDR3 is 14 residues. Per the germline V gene, CDR1 is ENHRY and CDR2 is SYGVKD. V gave up 2 bases and J gave up 8 bases, with 15 bases separating them.

The V and J genes are TRBV5-1 and TRBJ1-6, with 7 bases identical to TRBD1. After removal of 3 bases from V and 4 bases from J, the junction contained 4 bases not matched to a gene. This CDR3 comprises 15 residues. Germline V CDR1 and CDR2: SGHRS, YFSETQ. The CDR3 loop reads CASSSGTAYNSPLHF. The CDR3 coding sequence is TGCGCCAGCAGCTCTGGGACAGCATATAATTCACCCCTCCACTTT.

The V gene is TRBV15, the J gene TRBJ2-1; D unclear. CDR3 length equals 14 residues. V lost 1 base and J 5 bases, leaving 9 bases between the germline ends. The germline CDR1 and CDR2 sequences are LNHNV and YYDKDF (reference sequence). CDR3 bases: TGTGCCACCAGCAGAGTCGTGGCAGACAATGAGCAGTTCTTC. Translation gives CATSRVVADNEQFF.

The chain recombines TRBV5-5 with TRBJ2-2; D perhaps matches TRBD1 (6 bases). Germline V CDR1 and CDR2: SGHKS, YYEKEE (reference sequence). CDR3 length equals 15 residues. The ends were cut back, 0 bases at V and 0 bases at J, with 6 bases in the middle. The CDR3 region is CASSLGTANTGELFF. As DNA, the CDR3 is TGTGCCAGCAGCTTGGGGACAGCGAACACCGGGGAGCTGTTTTTT.

This chain links TRBV7-9 with TRBJ2-7; TRBD1 might be the D (6 bases). The CDR3 contains 13 residues. Trimming took 3 bases from V and 4 from J, leaving 10 bases between them. From germline, CDR1 is SEHNR and CDR2 FQNEAQ (reference sequence). CDR3 DNA: TGTGCCAGCAGCTTCACCACAGGGTACGAGCAGTACTTC. This codes for CASSFTTGYEQYF.

The genes are TRBV20-1 and TRBJ2-7; D gene ambiguous. Germline lookup yields CDR1 DFQATT and CDR2 SNEGSKA (reference sequence). The CDR3 has 10 residues. The V end lost 3 bases, the J end lost 4 bases, and 4 bases lay between the germline ends. The CDR3 region has the DNA TGCAGTGCTAGCCCATACGAGCAGTACTTC. It encodes CSASPYEQYF.

V usage is TRBV7-2 and J usage is TRBJ1-1; D gene unclear. Deletions cut 5 bases from V and 5 bases from J, with 18 bases between. The germline V gene has CDR1 SGHTA and CDR2 FQGNSA. CDR3 length equals 15 residues. The CDR3 loop reads CASSPPGFRVTEAFF. The DNA for the CDR3 is TGTGCCAGCAGCCCTCCGGGATTCCGGGTAACTGAAGCTTTCTTT.

About this clone: In the same sample, other DNA sequences code for this CDR3. The V call is TRBV19, the J call TRBJ2-1, with D possibly being TRBD2 (5 bases). The ends were cut back, 4 bases at V and 3 bases at J, with 7 bases in the middle. Germline CDR1 is LNHDA and CDR2 is SQIVND (reference sequence). This CDR3 contains 13 residues. CDR3 residues: CASSNRGYNEQFF. The CDR3 DNA reads as TGTGCCAGTAGTAACCGGGGCTACAATGAGCAGTTCTTC. The whole variable domain, filled in from reference TRBV19 and TRBJ2-1, reads DGGITQSPKYLFRKEGQNVTLSCEQNLNHDAMYWYRQDPGQGLRLIYYSQIVNDFQKGDIAEGYSVSREKKESFPLTVTSAQKNPTAFYLCASSNRGYNEQFFGPGTRLTVL.

The genes are TRBV5-4 and TRBJ2-6; 8 bases map to TRBD1. Germline V CDR1 and CDR2: SGHNT, YYREEE (reference sequence). The CDR3 length is 17 residues. V lost 3 bases, J lost 0 bases, and 5 bases stayed unmatched. This chain's CDR3 is CASSSGTGFSGANVLTF. CDR3 sequence (DNA): TGTGCCAGCAGCTCCGGGACAGGTTTCTCTGGGGCCAACGTCCTGACTTTC.

The V call is TRBV5-6, the J call TRBJ1-2; no firm D call. Germline CDR1 reads SGHDT; CDR2 reads YYEEEE. Trimming shortened V by 2 bases and J by 3 bases, and 11 bases separated the two germline ends. CDR3 length: 14 amino acids. The CDR3 reads CASSFREGYYGYTF. DNA of the CDR3: TGTGCCAGCAGCTTTCGGGAAGGGTACTATGGCTACACCTTC. The complete variable domain, with remaining parts taken from reference TRBV5-6 and TRBJ1-2, reads DAGVTQSPTHLIKTRGQQVTLRCSPKSGHDTVSWYQQALGQGPQFIFQYYEEEERQRGNFPDRFSGHQFPNYSSELNVNALLLGDSALYLCASSFREGYYGYTFGSGTRLTVV.

The chain joins TRBV7-9 to TRBJ2-2; 8 bases map to TRBD1. Unmatched junction bases numbered 6, after V lost 5 bases and J lost 4 bases. The germline gives CDR1 SEHNR, CDR2 FQNEAQ (reference sequence). CDR3 length equals 15 residues. This CDR3 reads CASSRDRIATGELFF. The DNA of the CDR3 is TGTGCCAGCAGCCGGGACAGGATCGCCACCGGGGAGCTGTTTTTT.